This TCR beta chain was profiled in a study of shared clonotypes between healthy human individuals. Germline CDR1 and CDR2: MGHDK and SYGVNS. Between the trimmed V and J ends, which lost 8 bases and 9 bases, there was a span of 22 bases. This CDR3 has 14 amino acids. As concerns this clone: Its antigen is currently unknown.

It was at deep level that the assay was run. Assay used: immunoSEQ multiplex PCR; TCRdb lists only in-frame clones, some missing. The sample carries some 2.1 million clones, 85% to 95% recorded once. Overall study findings and caveats: Shared across several donors were around 4.7% of the naive CD4 clonotypes.

The chain couples TRBV25-1 to TRBJ2-5; tentatively, D is TRBD2 (7 bases). This TCR came from a man between 18 and 35 years old in good health. Sequencing was carried out using naive CD4+ T cells sorted from blood. Sample subset: CD45RA+ positively selected. The CDR3, as DNA: TGTGCCAGCTCCAGCGGGGCCCAGGGGAGGGCCCAGTACTTC. It encodes CASSSGAQGRAQYF.